This TCR beta chain was retrieved from a study of tumor-infiltrating lymphocytes in primary liver carcinoma. Overall study: Among the tumors, stages were T1-T3 N0M0 and sizes about 4 to 10 cm. Study results and limitations: Overlap between tumor regions exceeded overlap of tumor with adjacent tissue or blood.

This clonotype was detected many times. Antigen: not known. A primer in the constant region served to generate TCR beta cDNA from 500 ng of total RNA. Slightly modified ARM-PCR, run as three nested multiplex PCR rounds, produced the TCR beta libraries. TRBV1-TRBV30 forward primers paired with a C-beta reverse primer were used in the first two PCR rounds, which ran roughly 10 cycles each. TCRdb recomputed calls from the multiplex PCR reads with MiXCR, one row per CDR3 protein. Found here are approximately 320,000 distinct CDR3 sequences, 58% of them singletons; the top ten hold over 15%. RNA was extracted from whole blood without cell sorting, alongside germline DNA. The junction had 6 bases not matched to a gene; V was cut back by 4 bases and J by 1 base. Germline loops: CDR1 SQVTM, CDR2 ANQGSEA. The CDR3 loop spans 14 amino acids.

This sequence originates from a woman aged 25 to 39 with primary liver carcinoma and hepatitis B virus infection. The material sequenced was peripheral blood. This chain joins TRBV29-1 and TRBJ2-7, with 8 bases identical to TRBD2. CDR3 in amino acids: CSVAREGGSYEQYF. The CDR3 DNA reads TGCAGCGTTGCCCGGGAGGGAGGTTCCTACGAGCAGTACTTC.